The 5 T cell receptor beta chains listed next were all sequenced from one sample in a study of blood T cell repertoires in COVID-19. Sequencing was performed with immunoSEQ multiplex PCR; in TCRdb, only in-frame clones are kept and a portion is missing. The sample includes nearly 200,000 clones, about nine tenths of them seen just once. What was sequenced was peripheral blood. The receptors were gathered from a woman in her seventies with acute or convalescent COVID-19.

This clone is a singleton in its sample. V and J are TRBV21-1 and TRBJ1-5. TRBV21-1 is recorded as a pseudogene. The CDR3 runs 20 residues. CDR3 nucleotides: TGTGCCAGCAGCAAAGGGGAGGGCAGGGGCCCCCGTTATAGCAATCAGCCCCAGCATTTT. Protein: CASSKGEGRGPRYSNQPQHF.

The gene calls are TRBV2 and TRBJ1-6, with TRBD1 identical over 8 bases. Losses at the gene ends were 7 bases for V and 10 bases for J; bases not matched to a gene: 9. The CDR3 sequence is 14 residues long. Germline lookup yields CDR1 SNHLY and CDR2 FYNNEI. CDR3 protein: CASTWTGSGSPLHF. In DNA, the CDR3 is TGTGCCAGCACATGGACAGGGTCGGGCTCACCCCTCCACTTT.

CDR3 loop: CASSVAGGVSEAFF. DNA for the CDR3: TGTGCCAGCAGTGTGGCAGGGGGAGTATCTGAAGCTTTCTTT. This chain uses TRBV6-4 with TRBJ1-1; 7 positions agree with TRBD1. Germline V gene lookup returns CDR1 MRHNA and CDR2 SNTAGT. The CDR3 totals 14 residues. V was pared by 4 bases and J by 6 bases, with 8 bases of the junction left unmatched.

The chain has TRBV9 and TRBJ2-2, with TRBD1 matching 9 bases. After removal of 4 bases from V and 0 bases from J, the junction contained 7 bases not matched to a gene. Germline loops: CDR1 SGDLS, CDR2 YYNGEE. The length of the CDR3 is 17 residues. CDR3 sequence: CASSWRGTGSNTGELFF. CDR3 in DNA: TGTGCCAGCAGCTGGAGGGGGACAGGGTCGAACACCGGGGAGCTGTTTTTT.

This chain uses TRBV9 with TRBJ1-5, with 8 positions matching TRBD1. V was clipped by 2 bases and J by 6 bases; unmatched bases: 10. This CDR3 has 16 amino acids. Germline lookup yields CDR1 SGDLS and CDR2 YYNGEE. The CDR3 nucleotides read TGTGCCAGCAGCGTGGGGACAGGTGGGGTTGGTCAGCCCCAGCATTTT. Encoded protein: CASSVGTGGVGQPQHF.